This passage covers 2 T cell receptor beta chains from one sample sequenced in a study of cytotoxic CD8 clonotypes in ibrutinib-treated CLL. The repertoire was sequenced with immunoSEQ multiplex PCR; TCRdb's copy has only in-frame clones and lacks some. The sample contains 45,000 to 55,000 clones, about half of which appear only once. The sample here was PBMCs, taken after 12 months of ibrutinib treatment. The receptors were sampled from a human donor with chronic lymphocytic leukemia.

The CDR3 DNA is TGTGCCAGCACCGACCGGGACACGAACACTGAAGCTTTCTTT. Protein: CASTDRDTNTEAFF. The chain couples TRBV6-1 to TRBJ1-1; D is possibly TRBD1 (6 bases). The V end was cut by 7 bases, the J end by 1 base, with 13 bases between. CDR3 length equals 14 residues. Germline assignment: CDR1 MNHNS and CDR2 SASEGT.

This clone came up a few times. This chain links TRBV2 with TRBJ2-3, with 8 bases fitting TRBD2. This CDR3 has 14 amino acids. CDR1 is SNHLY and CDR2 is FYNNEI in the germline V gene. J lost 6 bases, V lost 5 bases, and 7 bases had no gene match. CDR3 in DNA: TGTGCCAGCAGTTTTGGACTAGCAGAGGATACGCAGTATTTT. Translating it yields CASSFGLAEDTQYF. Based on the CDR3 plus reference TRBV2 and TRBJ2-3, the full variable domain is EPEVTQTPSHQVTQMGQEVILRCVPISNHLYFYWYRQILGQKVEFLVSFYNNEISEKSEIFDDQFSVERPDGSNFTLKIRSTKLEDSAMYFCASSFGLAEDTQYFGPGTRLTVL.